This TCR beta chain was observed in a study of breast tumors, draining lymph nodes, adjacent tissues. TCRdb independently ran MiXCR on the multiplex PCR reads; one entry per CDR3 protein. The table includes tens of thousands of distinct CDR3 sequences, under 75% detected once. Germline V CDR1 and CDR2: MDHEN, SYDVKM. This CDR3 is built from 14 residues. Trimming removed 2 bases at V and 5 bases at J, with 12 bases between. This clonotype was observed many times. The receptor was isolated from a female donor with breast cancer. Some clones in this sample may be carry-over from other donors' samples. The rearrangement uses TRBV28 and TRBJ2-5; no clear D gene. Sequences were obtained from tumor-adjacent breast tissue. CDR3 in DNA: TGTGCCAGCAGTTTACCCAATTTGAGGGAGACCCAGTACTTC. Amino acid sequence: CASSLPNLRETQYF. Looking up the rest from reference TRBV28 and TRBJ2-5 gives the full variable domain: DVKVTQSSRYLVKRTGEKVFLECVQDMDHENMFWYRQDPGLGLRLIYFSYDVKMKEKGDIPEGYSVSREKKERFSLILESASTNQTSMYLCASSLPNLRETQYFGPGTRLLVL.